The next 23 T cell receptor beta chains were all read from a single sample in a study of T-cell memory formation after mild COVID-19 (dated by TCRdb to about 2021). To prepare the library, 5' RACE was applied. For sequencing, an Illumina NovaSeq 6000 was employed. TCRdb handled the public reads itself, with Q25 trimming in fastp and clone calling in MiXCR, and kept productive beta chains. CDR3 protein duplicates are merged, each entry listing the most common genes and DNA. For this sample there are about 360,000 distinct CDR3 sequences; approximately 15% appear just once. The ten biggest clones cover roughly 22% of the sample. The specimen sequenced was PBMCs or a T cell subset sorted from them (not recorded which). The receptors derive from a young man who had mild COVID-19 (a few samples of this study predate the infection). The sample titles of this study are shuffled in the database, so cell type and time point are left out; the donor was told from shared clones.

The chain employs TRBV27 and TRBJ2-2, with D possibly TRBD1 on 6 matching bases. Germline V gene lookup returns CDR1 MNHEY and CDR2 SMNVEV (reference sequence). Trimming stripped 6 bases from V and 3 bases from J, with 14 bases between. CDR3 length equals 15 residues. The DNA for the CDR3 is TGTGCCAGCAGGCTAGGACAGCCCGACACCGGGGAGCTGTTTTTT. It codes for CASRLGQPDTGELFF.

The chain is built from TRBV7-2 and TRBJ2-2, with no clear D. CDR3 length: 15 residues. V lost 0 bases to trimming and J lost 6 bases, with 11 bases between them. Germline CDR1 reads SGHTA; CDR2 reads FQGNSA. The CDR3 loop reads CASSLAAISSGELFF. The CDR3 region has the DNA TGTGCCAGCAGCTTAGCGGCGATCTCGTCCGGGGAGCTGTTTTTT.

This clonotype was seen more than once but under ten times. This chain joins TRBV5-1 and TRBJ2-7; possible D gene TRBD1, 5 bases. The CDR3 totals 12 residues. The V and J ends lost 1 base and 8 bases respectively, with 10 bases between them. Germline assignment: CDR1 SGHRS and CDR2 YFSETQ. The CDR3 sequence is CASSLPGIQQYF. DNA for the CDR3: TGCGCCAGCAGCTTGCCAGGGATACAGCAGTACTTC. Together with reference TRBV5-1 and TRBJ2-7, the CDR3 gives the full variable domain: KAGVTQTPRYLIKTRGQQVTLSCSPISGHRSVSWYQQTPGQGLQFLFEYFSETQRNKGNFPGRFSGRQFSNSRSEMNVSTLELGDSALYLCASSLPGIQQYFGPGTRLTVT.

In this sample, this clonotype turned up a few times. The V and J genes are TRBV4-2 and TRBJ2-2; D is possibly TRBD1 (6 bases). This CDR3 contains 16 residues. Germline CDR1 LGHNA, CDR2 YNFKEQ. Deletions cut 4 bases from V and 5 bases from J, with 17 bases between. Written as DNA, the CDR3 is TGTGCCAGCAGCCCTCAGGGGAGCGGACCGACCGGGGAGCTGTTTTTT. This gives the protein CASSPQGSGPTGELFF.

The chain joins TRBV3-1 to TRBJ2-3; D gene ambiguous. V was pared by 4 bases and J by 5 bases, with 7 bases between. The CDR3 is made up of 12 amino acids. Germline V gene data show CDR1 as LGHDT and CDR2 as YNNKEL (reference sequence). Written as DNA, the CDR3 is TGTGCCAGCAGCCGACATGGAGATACGCAGTATTTT. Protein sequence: CASSRHGDTQYF.

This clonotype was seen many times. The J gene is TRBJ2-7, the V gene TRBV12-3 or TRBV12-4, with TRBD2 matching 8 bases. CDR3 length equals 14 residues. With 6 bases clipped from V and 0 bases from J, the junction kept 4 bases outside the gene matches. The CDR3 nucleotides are TGTGCCAGCAGCCTTACTAGCGGCTCCTACGAGCAGTACTTC. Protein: CASSLTSGSYEQYF.

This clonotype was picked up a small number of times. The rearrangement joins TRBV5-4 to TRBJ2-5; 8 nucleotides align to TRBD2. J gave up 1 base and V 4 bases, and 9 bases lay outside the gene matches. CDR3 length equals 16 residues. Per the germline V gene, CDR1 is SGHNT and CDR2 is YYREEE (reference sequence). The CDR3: CASSRDLRGAQETQYF. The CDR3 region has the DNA TGTGCCAGCAGCCGGGATCTGCGGGGGGCCCAAGAGACCCAGTACTTC. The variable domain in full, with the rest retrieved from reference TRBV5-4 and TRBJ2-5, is ETGVTQSPTHLIKTRGQQVTLRCSSQSGHNTVSWYQQALGQGPQFIFQYYREEENGRGNFPPRFSGLQFPNYSSELNVNALELDDSALYLCASSRDLRGAQETQYFGPGTRLLVL.

The CDR3 DNA sequence: TGTGCCAGCAGCTTGGCCGTATCTCCTGAGGATGAGCAGTTCTTC. It specifies CASSLAVSPEDEQFF. This chain uses TRBV5-4 with TRBJ2-1; no reliable D call. The V end was cut by 0 bases, the J end by 8 bases, with 15 bases between. The CDR3 sequence is 15 residues long. Germline lookup yields CDR1 SGHNT and CDR2 YYREEE (reference sequence).

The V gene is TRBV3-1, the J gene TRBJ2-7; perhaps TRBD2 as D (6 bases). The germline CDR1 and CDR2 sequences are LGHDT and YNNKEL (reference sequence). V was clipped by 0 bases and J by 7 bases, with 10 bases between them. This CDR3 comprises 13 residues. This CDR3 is CASSQDGGGEQYV. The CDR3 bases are TGTGCCAGCAGCCAAGATGGGGGAGGAGAGCAGTACGTC.

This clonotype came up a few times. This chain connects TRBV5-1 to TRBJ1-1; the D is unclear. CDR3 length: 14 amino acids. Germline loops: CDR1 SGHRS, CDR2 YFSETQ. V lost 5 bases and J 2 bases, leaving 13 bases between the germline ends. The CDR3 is CASSLDPANTEAFF. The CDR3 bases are TGCGCCAGCAGTCTCGACCCCGCTAACACTGAAGCTTTCTTT.

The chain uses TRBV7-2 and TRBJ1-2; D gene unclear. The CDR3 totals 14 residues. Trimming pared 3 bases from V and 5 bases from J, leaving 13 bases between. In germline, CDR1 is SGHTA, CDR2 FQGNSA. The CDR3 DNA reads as TGTGCCAGCAGCTTCCATCCCCTGGGGTATGGCTACACCTTC. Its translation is CASSFHPLGYGYTF. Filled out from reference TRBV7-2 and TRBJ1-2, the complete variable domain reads GAGVSQSPSNKVTEKGKDVELRCDPISGHTALYWYRQSLGQGLEFLIYFQGNSAPDKSGLPSDRFSAERTGGSVSTLTIQRTQQEDSAVYLCASSFHPLGYGYTFGSGTRLTVV.

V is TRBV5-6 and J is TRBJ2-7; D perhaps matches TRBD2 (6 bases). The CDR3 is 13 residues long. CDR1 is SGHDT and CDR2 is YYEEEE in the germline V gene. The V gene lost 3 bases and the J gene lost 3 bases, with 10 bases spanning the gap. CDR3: CASSSGDNYEQYF. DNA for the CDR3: TGTGCCAGCAGCTCGGGGGATAACTACGAGCAGTACTTC.

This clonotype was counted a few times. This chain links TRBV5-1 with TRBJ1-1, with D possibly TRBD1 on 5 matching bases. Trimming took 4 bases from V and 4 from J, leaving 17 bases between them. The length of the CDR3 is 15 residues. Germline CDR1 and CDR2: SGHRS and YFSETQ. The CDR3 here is CASSPALTGGTEAFF. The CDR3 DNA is TGCGCCAGCAGCCCAGCGCTGACGGGGGGCACTGAAGCTTTCTTT.

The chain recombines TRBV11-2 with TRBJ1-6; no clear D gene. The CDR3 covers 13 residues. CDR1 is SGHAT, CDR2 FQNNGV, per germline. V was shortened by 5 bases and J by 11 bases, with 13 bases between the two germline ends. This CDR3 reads CASSPAPRTPLHF. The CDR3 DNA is TGTGCCAGCAGCCCAGCCCCAAGAACACCCCTCCACTTT.

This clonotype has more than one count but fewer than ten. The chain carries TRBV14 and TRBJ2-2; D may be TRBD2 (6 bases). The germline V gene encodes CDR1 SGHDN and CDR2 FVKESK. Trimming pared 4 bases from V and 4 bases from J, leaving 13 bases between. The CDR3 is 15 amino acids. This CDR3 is CASSRQPRGTGELFF. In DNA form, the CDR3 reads TGTGCCAGCAGCCGACAACCGCGGGGCACCGGGGAGCTGTTTTTT.

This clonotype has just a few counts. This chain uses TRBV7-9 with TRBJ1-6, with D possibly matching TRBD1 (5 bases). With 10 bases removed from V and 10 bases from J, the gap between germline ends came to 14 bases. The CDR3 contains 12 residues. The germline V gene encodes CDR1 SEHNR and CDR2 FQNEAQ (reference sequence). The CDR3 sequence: CATRDGGSPLHF. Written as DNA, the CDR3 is TGTGCCACCCGGGACGGAGGATCACCCCTCCACTTT. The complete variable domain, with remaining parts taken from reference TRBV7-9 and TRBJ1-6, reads DTGVSQNPRHKITKRGQNVTFRCDPISEHNRLYWYRQTLGQGPEFLTYFQNEAQLEKSRLLSDRFSAERPKGSFSTLEIQRTEQGDSAMYLCATRDGGSPLHFGNGTRLTVT.

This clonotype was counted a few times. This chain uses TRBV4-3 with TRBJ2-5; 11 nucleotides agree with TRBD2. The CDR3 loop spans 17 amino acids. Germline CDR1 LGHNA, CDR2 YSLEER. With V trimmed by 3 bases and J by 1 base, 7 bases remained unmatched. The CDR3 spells CASSHIPGTSGQETQYF. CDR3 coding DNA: TGCGCCAGCAGCCATATCCCCGGGACTAGCGGCCAAGAGACCCAGTACTTC.

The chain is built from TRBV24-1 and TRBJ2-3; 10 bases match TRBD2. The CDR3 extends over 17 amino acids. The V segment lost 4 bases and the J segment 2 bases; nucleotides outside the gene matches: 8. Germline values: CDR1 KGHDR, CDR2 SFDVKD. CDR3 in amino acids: CATSDPKLAGNTDTQYF. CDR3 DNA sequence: TGTGCCACCAGTGACCCTAAACTAGCGGGAAACACAGATACGCAGTATTTT.

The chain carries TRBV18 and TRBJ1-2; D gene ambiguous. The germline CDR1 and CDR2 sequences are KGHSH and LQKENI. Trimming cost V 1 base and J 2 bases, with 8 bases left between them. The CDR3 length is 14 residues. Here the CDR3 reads CASSPQTENYGYTF. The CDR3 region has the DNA TGTGCCAGCTCACCACAAACAGAGAACTATGGCTACACCTTC. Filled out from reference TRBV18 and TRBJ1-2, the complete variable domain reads NAGVMQNPRHLVRRRGQEARLRCSPMKGHSHVYWYRQLPEEGLKFMVYLQKENIIDESGMPKERFSAEFPKEGPSILRIQQVVRGDSAAYFCASSPQTENYGYTFGSGTRLTVV.

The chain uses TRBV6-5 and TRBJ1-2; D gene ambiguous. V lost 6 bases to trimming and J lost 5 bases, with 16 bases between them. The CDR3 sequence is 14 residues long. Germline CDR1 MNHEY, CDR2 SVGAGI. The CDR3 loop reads CASSMVLDGYGYTF. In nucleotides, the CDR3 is TGTGCCAGCAGCATGGTATTAGACGGATATGGCTACACCTTC.

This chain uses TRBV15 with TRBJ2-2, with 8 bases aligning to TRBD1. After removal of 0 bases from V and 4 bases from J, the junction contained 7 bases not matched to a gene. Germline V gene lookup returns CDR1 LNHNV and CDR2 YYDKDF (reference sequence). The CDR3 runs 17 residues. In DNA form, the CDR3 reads TGTGCCACCAGCAGAGATCTGGGACAGGCGGCCACCGGGGAGCTGTTTTTT. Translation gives CATSRDLGQAATGELFF.

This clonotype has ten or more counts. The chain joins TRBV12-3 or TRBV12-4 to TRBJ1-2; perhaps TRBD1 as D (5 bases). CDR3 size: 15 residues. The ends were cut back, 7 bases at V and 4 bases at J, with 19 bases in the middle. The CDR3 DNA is TGTGCCAGCACCCTCGGGGAGGCCCAGGGCTATGGCTACACCTTC. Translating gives CASTLGEAQGYGYTF.

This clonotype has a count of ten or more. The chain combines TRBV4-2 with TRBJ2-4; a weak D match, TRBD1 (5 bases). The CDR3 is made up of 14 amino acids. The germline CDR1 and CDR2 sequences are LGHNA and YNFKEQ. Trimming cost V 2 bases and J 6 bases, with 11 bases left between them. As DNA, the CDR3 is TGTGCCAGCAGCCAAAGGGGTCTAGGAAACATTCAGTACTTC. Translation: CASSQRGLGNIQYF.